What follows are 9 T cell receptor beta chains derived from one specimen sequenced in a study of blood T cell repertoires in COVID-19. The method was immunoSEQ multiplex PCR; TCRdb's version includes in-frame clones alone and lacks a portion of them. The sample records about 300,000 clones, 87% being singletons. The sequenced material came from PBMCs or T cells enriched from blood (not recorded which). Source of these receptors: a woman younger than 45 who had recovered from COVID-19.

The chain combines TRBV18 with TRBJ2-1, with TRBD2 matching over 8 bases. CDR3 length: 16 amino acids. V lost 0 bases to trimming and J lost 1 base; unmatched junction nucleotides: 2. The germline CDR1 and CDR2 sequences are KGHSH and LQKENI. CDR3 sequence reads: CASSPPERGSYNEQFF. CDR3 bases: TGTGCCAGCTCACCACCGGAGCGGGGGTCCTACAATGAGCAGTTCTTC.

The chain couples TRBV6-5 to TRBJ1-6; D perhaps matches TRBD1 (6 bases). From germline, CDR1 is MNHEY and CDR2 SVGAGI. Trimming pared 9 bases from V and 5 bases from J, leaving 14 bases between. This CDR3 is built from 14 residues. The CDR3 nucleotides read TGTGCCAGTACGGGGGGGGCGAATAATTCACCCCTCCACTTT. Its translation: CASTGGANNSPLHF.

The V call is TRBV15, the J call TRBJ2-5, with D perhaps TRBD2 (5 bases). Germline CDR1 reads LNHNV; CDR2 reads YYDKDF (reference sequence). V lost 1 base, J lost 1 base, and 13 bases lay in between. The CDR3 contains 16 residues. The CDR3 coding sequence is TGTGCCACCAGCAGAGGACGGGGTCGTAGCCAAGAGACCCAGTACTTC. Amino acids: CATSRGRGRSQETQYF. Filled out from reference TRBV15 and TRBJ2-5, the complete variable domain reads DAMVIQNPRYQVTQFGKPVTLSCSQTLNHNVMYWYQQKSSQAPKLLFHYYDKDFNNEADTPDNFQSRRPNTSFCFLDIRSPGLGDTAMYLCATSRGRGRSQETQYFGPGTRLLVL.

The chain recombines TRBV27 with TRBJ2-5; 8 positions agree with TRBD1. From germline, CDR1 is MNHEY and CDR2 SMNVEV (reference sequence). The CDR3 contains 15 residues. V shed 10 bases and J 2 bases; nucleotides not matched to a gene: 12. CDR3 region: CATGRQGRLQETQYF. CDR3 DNA: TGTGCCACCGGGCGACAGGGGCGACTTCAAGAGACCCAGTACTTC.

This rearrangement joins TRBV5-4 to TRBJ1-1, with D possibly TRBD1 on 5 matching bases. The CDR3 runs to 13 residues. CDR1 is SGHNT, CDR2 YYREEE, per germline (reference sequence). Trimming took 0 bases from V and 10 from J, leaving 13 bases between them. The chain's CDR3 is CASSLAGGTLAFF. For the CDR3, the DNA is TGTGCCAGCAGCTTGGCCGGGGGTACTCTAGCTTTCTTT.

A few counts support this clone. The identical CDR3 is also encoded by other nucleotide sequences in the sample. The chain has TRBV5-1 and TRBJ1-1; 11 nucleotides match TRBD1. This CDR3 has 14 amino acids. V was pared by 3 bases and J by 5 bases, with 3 bases of the junction left unmatched. From germline, CDR1 is SGHRS and CDR2 YFSETQ. CDR3 coding DNA: TGCGCCAGCAGCTCGGACAGGGGGCAAACTGAAGCTTTCTTT. Its translation: CASSSDRGQTEAFF.

This chain uses TRBV5-5 with TRBJ2-7, with D perhaps matching TRBD1 (5 bases). V lost 2 bases, J lost 2 bases, and 14 bases lay in between. Germline CDR1 reads SGHKS; CDR2 reads YYEKEE (reference sequence). The CDR3 runs 15 residues. Here the CDR3 DNA reads TGTGCCAGCAGCTTTCACGACAGAACCACCTACGAGCAGTACTTC. Amino acids: CASSFHDRTTYEQYF.

The table lists this clone with a few counts. V is TRBV2 and J is TRBJ2-1; TRBD1 agrees at 8 bases. The J segment lost 2 bases and the V segment lost 6 bases, leaving 6 bases of the junction unmatched. This CDR3 has 15 amino acids. The germline gives CDR1 SNHLY, CDR2 FYNNEI. The CDR3 sequence is CASRPDRGPYNEQFF. CDR3 DNA: TGTGCCAGCAGACCCGACAGGGGCCCCTACAATGAGCAGTTCTTC.

The CDR3: CAKEDRGLISPLHF. The CDR3 coding sequence is TGTGCCAAAGAAGACAGGGGTCTAATTTCACCCCTCCACTTT. This sequence joins TRBV6-4 and TRBJ1-6, with 8 positions matching TRBD1. Trimming took 10 bases from V and 9 from J; bases not matched to a gene: 11. Germline V CDR1 and CDR2: MRHNA, SNTAGT. This CDR3 has 14 residues.